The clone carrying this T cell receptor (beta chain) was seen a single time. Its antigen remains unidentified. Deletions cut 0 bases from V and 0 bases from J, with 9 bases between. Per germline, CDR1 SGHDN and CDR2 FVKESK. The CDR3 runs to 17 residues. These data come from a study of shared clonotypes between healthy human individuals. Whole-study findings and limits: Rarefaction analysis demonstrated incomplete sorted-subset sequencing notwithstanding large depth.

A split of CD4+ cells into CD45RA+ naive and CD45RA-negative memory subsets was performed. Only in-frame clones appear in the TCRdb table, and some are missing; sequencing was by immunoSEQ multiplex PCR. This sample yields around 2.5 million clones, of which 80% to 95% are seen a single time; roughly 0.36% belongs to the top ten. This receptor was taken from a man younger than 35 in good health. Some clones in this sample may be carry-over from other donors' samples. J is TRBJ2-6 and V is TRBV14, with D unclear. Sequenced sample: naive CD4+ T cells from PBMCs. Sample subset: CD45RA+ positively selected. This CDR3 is CASSQDLPLSGANVLTF. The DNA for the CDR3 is TGTGCCAGCAGCCAAGACTTACCGCTCTCTGGGGCCAACGTCCTGACTTTC.